The entry that follows covers one TCR beta chain sequence. With a much larger clone just one base away, this may be a read error. This CDR3 is missing its conserved last phenylalanine or tryptophan, likely due to a read error. Germline DNA was extracted alongside blood RNA, which was obtained from unsorted whole blood. This entry comes from a study of tumor-infiltrating lymphocytes in primary liver carcinoma. Using a constant-region primer together with ProtoScript II reverse transcriptase, TCR beta cDNA was made from about 500 ng of total RNA. Slightly modified ARM-PCR, run as three nested multiplex PCR rounds, produced the TCR beta libraries. The first two PCR rounds, approximately 11 cycles each, used TRBV1-TRBV30 forward primers and a C-beta reverse primer. TCRdb re-analysed the multiplex PCR reads in MiXCR, keeping a single row per CDR3 protein. The sample yields just over 300,000 distinct CDR3 sequences, approximately 58% seen once.

This CDR3 is built from 16 residues. V gave up 3 bases and J gave up 5 bases, with 14 bases separating them. The V call is TRBV12-3 or TRBV12-4, the J call TRBJ1-6, with a possible D match to TRBD1 (5 bases). This clonotype was sampled from a woman aged 30 to 39 with primary liver carcinoma and hepatitis B virus infection. The sequencing input was peripheral blood. CDR3 sequence: CASSFDRGSNNSPLHI. As DNA, the CDR3 is TGTGCCAGCAGTTTTGATAGGGGTTCAAATAATTCACCCCTCCACATT.